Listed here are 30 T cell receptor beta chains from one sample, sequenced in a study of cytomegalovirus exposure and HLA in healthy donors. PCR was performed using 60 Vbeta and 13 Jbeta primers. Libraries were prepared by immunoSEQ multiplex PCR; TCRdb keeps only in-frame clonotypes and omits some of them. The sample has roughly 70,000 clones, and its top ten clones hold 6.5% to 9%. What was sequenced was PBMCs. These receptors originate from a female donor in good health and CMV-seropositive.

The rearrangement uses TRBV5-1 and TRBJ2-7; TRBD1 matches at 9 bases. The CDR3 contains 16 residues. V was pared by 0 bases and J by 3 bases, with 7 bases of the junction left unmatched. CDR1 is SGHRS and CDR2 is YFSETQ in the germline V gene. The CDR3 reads CASSLALLDRGYEQYF. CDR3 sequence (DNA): TGCGCCAGCAGCTTGGCTCTTCTGGACAGGGGCTACGAGCAGTACTTC.

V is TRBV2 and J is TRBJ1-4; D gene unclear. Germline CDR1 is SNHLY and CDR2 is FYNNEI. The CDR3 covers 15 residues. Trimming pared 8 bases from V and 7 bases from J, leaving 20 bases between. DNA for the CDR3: TGTGCCAGCTCCCGTGCGCAGGCCATCAGTGAAAAACTGTTTTTT. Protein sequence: CASSRAQAISEKLFF. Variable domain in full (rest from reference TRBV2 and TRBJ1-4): EPEVTQTPSHQVTQMGQEVILRCVPISNHLYFYWYRQILGQKVEFLVSFYNNEISEKSEIFDDQFSVERPDGSNFTLKIRSTKLEDSAMYFCASSRAQAISEKLFFGSGTQLSVL.

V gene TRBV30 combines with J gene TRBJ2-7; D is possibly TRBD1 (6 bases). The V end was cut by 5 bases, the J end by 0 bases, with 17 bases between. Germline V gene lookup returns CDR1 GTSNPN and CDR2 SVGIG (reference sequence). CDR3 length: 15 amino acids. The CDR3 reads CAWVGKGHYSYEQYF. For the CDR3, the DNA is TGTGCCTGGGTTGGGAAGGGACACTACTCCTACGAGCAGTACTTC.

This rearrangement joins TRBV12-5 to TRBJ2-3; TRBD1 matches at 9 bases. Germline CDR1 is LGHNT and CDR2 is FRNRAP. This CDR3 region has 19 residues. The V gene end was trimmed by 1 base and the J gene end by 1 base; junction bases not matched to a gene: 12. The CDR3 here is CASGLAEGQGFWRTDTQYF. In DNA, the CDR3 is TGTGCTAGTGGTTTGGCCGAGGGACAGGGATTTTGGCGCACAGATACGCAGTATTTT.

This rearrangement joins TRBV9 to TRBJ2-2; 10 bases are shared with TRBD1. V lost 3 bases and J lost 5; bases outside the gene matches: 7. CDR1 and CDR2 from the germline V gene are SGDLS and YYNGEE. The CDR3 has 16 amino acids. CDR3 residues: CASSGRDRGGTGELFF. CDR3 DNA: TGTGCCAGCAGCGGACGGGACAGGGGAGGGACCGGGGAGCTGTTTTTT.

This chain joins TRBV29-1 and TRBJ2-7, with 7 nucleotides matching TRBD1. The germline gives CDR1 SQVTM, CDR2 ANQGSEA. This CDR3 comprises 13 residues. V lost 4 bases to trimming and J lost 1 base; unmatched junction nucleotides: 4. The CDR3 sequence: CSVGQGISYEQYF. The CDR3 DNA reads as TGCAGCGTTGGACAGGGAATATCCTACGAGCAGTACTTC.

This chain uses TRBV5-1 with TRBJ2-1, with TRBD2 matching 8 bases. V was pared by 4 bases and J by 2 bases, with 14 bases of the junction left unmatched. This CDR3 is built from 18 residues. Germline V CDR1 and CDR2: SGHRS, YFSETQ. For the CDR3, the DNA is TGCGCCAGCAGCCCCTGGGAGGGGGGACTAGGGGCCTACAATGAGCAGTTCTTC. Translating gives CASSPWEGGLGAYNEQFF.

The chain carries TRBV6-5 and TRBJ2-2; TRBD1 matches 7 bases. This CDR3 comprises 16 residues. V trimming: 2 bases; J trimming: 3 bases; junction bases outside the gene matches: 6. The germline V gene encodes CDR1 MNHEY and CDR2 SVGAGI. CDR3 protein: CASSYITGVDTGELFF. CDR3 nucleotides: TGTGCCAGCAGTTACATAACAGGGGTTGACACCGGGGAGCTGTTTTTT.

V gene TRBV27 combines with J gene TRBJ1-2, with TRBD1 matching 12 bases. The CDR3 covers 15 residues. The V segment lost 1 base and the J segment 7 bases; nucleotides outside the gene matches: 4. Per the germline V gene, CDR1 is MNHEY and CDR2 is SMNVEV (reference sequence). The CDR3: CASSLLGQGAGGYTF. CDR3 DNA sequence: TGTGCCAGCAGTTTATTGGGACAGGGGGCCGGTGGCTACACCTTC.

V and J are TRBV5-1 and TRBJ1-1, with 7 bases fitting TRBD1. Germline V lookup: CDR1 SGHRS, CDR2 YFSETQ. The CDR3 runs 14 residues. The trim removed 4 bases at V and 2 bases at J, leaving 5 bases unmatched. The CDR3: CASSTGQPNTEAFF. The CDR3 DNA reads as TGCGCCAGCAGCACGGGACAGCCTAACACTGAAGCTTTCTTT.

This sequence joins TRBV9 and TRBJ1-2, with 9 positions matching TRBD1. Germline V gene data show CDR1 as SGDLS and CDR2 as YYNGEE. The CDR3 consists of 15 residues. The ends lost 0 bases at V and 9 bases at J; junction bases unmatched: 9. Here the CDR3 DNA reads TGTGCCAGCAGCGTAGCAACAGGGGGCACAGGTAGCTACACCTTC. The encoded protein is CASSVATGGTGSYTF.

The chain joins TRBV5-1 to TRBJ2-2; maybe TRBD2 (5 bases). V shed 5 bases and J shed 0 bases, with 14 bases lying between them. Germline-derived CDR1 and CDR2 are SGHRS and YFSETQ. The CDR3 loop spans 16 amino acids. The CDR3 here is CASSTEGNPNTGELFF. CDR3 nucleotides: TGCGCCAGCAGTACCGAGGGAAACCCGAACACCGGGGAGCTGTTTTTT.

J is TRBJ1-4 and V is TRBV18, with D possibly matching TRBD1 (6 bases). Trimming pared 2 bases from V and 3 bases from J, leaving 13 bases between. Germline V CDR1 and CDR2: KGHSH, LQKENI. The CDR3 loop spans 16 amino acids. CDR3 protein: CASSPNGGRANEKLFF. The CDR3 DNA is TGTGCCAGCTCACCAAACGGGGGGCGAGCTAATGAAAAACTGTTTTTT.

In nucleotides, the CDR3 is TGTGCCAGCAGCGTACGGGGGACAGGGGTGGACAATGAGCAGTTCTTC. Its protein is CASSVRGTGVDNEQFF. This sequence joins TRBV9 and TRBJ2-1; 10 positions match TRBD1. The V and J ends lost 1 base and 5 bases, in that order; junction bases with no gene match: 6. CDR1 is SGDLS, CDR2 YYNGEE, per germline. CDR3 length: 16 residues.

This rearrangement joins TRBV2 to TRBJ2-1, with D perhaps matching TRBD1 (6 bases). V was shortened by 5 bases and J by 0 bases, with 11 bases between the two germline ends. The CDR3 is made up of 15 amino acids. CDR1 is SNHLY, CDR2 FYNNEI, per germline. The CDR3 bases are TGTGCCAGCAGTCCTGACAGGTCCTCCTACAATGAGCAGTTCTTC. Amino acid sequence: CASSPDRSSYNEQFF.

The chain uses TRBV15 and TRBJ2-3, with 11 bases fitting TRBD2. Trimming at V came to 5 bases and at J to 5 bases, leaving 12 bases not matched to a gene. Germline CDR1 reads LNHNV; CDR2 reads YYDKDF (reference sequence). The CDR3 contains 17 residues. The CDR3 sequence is CATSFGGSGGVIDTQYF. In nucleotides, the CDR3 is TGTGCCACCAGCTTCGGGGGTAGCGGGGGGGTAATAGATACGCAGTATTTT.

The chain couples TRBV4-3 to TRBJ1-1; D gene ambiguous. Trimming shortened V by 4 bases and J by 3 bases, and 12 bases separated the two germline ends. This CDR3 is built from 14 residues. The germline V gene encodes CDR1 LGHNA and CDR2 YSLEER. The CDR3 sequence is CASSRAEAHTEAFF. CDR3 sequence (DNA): TGCGCCAGCAGCCGAGCTGAGGCTCACACTGAAGCTTTCTTT.

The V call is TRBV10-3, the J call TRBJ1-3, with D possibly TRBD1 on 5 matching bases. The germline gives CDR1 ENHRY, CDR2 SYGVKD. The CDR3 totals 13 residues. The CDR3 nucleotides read TGTGCTATGGGACTGGGCTCTGGAAACACCATATATTTT. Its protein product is CAMGLGSGNTIYF.

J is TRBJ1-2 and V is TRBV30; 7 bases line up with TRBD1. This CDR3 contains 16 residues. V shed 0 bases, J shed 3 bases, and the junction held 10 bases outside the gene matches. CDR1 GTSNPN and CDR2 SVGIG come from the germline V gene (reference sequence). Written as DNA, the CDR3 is TGTGCCTGGAGTGTAAGGGTAGGGGGCCCGGACTATGGCTACACCTTC. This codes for CAWSVRVGGPDYGYTF.

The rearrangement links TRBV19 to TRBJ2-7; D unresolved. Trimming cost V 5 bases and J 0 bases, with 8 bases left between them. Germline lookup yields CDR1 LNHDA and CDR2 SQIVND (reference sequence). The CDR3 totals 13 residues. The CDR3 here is CASSSLSSYEQYF. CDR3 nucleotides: TGTGCCAGTAGTTCTCTGAGCTCCTACGAGCAGTACTTC.

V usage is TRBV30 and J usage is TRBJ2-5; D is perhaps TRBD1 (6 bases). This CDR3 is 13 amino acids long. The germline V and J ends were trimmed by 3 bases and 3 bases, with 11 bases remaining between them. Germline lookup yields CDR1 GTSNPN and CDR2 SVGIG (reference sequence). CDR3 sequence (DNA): TGTGCCTGGAGCCGGGACATTAAAGAGACCCAGTACTTC. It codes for CAWSRDIKETQYF.

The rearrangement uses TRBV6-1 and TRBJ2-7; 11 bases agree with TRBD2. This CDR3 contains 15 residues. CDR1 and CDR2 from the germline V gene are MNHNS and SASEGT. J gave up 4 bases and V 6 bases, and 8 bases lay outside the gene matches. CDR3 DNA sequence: TGTGCCAGCAGGGCGATAGCGGGAGGGCGGTACGAGCAGTACTTC. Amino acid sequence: CASRAIAGGRYEQYF.

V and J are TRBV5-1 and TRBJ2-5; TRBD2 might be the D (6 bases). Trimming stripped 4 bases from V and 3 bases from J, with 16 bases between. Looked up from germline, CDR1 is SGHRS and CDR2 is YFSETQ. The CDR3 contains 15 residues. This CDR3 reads CASSKGRDSEETQYF. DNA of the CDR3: TGCGCCAGCAGCAAGGGCCGGGACTCCGAAGAGACCCAGTACTTC.

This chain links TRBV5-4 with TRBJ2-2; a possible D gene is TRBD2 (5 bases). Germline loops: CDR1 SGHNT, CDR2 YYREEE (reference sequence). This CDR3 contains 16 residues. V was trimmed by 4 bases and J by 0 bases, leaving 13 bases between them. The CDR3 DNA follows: TGTGCCAGCAGCGAATCACTAGGAGCGAACACCGGGGAGCTGTTTTTT. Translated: CASSESLGANTGELFF. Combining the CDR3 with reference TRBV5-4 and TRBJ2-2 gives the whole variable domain ETGVTQSPTHLIKTRGQQVTLRCSSQSGHNTVSWYQQALGQGPQFIFQYYREEENGRGNFPPRFSGLQFPNYSSELNVNALELDDSALYLCASSESLGANTGELFFGEGSRLTVL.

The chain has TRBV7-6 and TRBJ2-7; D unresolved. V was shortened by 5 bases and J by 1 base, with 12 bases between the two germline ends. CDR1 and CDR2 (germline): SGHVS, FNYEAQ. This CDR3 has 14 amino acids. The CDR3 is CASSPSAGSYEQYF. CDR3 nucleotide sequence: TGTGCCAGCAGCCCTTCGGCAGGATCCTACGAGCAGTACTTC.

The DNA for the CDR3 is TGTGCCAGCAGTCCAGGGCACACTAGCACAGATACGCAGTATTTT. This sequence encodes CASSPGHTSTDTQYF. This sequence joins TRBV7-3 and TRBJ2-3; possibly TRBD1 for D (5 bases). The V end was cut by 6 bases, the J end by 0 bases, with 13 bases between. Germline loops: CDR1 SGHTA, CDR2 FQGTGA. This CDR3 spans 15 amino acids. Full variable domain (outside the CDR3, taken from reference TRBV7-3 and TRBJ2-3): GAGVSQTPSNKVTEKGKYVELRCDPISGHTALYWYRQSLGQGPEFLIYFQGTGAADDSGLPNDRFFAVRPEGSVSTLKIQRTERGDSAVYLCASSPGHTSTDTQYFGPGTRLTVL.

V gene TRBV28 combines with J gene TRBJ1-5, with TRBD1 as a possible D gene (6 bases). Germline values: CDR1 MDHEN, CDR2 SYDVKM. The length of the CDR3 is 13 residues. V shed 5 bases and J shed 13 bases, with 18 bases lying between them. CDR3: CASSITQQGLQHF. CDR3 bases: TGTGCCAGCAGTATCACCCAACAGGGACTACAGCATTTT.

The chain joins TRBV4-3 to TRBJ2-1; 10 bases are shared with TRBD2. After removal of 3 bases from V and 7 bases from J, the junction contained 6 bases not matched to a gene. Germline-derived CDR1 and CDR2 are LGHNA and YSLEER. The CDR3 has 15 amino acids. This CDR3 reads CASSQGLASANEQFF. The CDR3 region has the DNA TGCGCCAGCAGCCAGGGACTAGCGAGCGCGAATGAGCAGTTCTTC.

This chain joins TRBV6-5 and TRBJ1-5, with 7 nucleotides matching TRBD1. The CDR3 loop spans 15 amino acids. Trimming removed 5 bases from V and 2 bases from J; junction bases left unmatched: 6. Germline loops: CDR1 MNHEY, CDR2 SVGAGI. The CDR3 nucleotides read TGTGCCAGCAGTACGAGACAGGGACGCAATCAGCCCCAGCATTTT. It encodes CASSTRQGRNQPQHF.

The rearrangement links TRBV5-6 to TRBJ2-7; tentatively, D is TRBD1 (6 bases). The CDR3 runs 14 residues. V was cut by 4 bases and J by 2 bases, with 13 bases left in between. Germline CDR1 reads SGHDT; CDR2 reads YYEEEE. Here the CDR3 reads CASSPSWDTYEQYF. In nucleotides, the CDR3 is TGTGCCAGCAGCCCCTCGTGGGACACCTACGAGCAGTACTTC.